These 15 T cell receptor beta chains were all obtained from the same sample, sequenced in a study of blood T cell repertoires in COVID-19. The assay was immunoSEQ multiplex PCR, and TCRdb's table has in-frame clones only and misses some. The sample lists about 120,000 clones; roughly 90% were seen once. The sequencing sample was made of peripheral blood. These receptors all come from a human donor with acute or convalescent COVID-19. The donor label of this sample is uncertain.

The chain has TRBV28 and TRBJ2-5; TRBD2 aligns across 14 bases. This CDR3 has 18 amino acids. Germline loops: CDR1 MDHEN, CDR2 SYDVKM. Trimming took 3 bases from V and 0 from J; bases not matched to a gene: 6. For the CDR3, the DNA is TGTGCCAGCAGTTTGGGGACTAGCGGGAGCAGGCACCAAGAGACCCAGTACTTC. Its translation: CASSLGTSGSRHQETQYF.

The V call is TRBV5-1, the J call TRBJ2-7, with 7 bases lining up with TRBD2. Germline V gene data show CDR1 as SGHRS and CDR2 as YFSETQ. After removal of 0 bases from V and 1 base from J, the junction contained 10 bases not matched to a gene. The CDR3 is made up of 17 amino acids. The CDR3 nucleotides read TGCGCCAGCAGCTTGGCCCCCGGGACTACCCTTTCCTACGAGCAGTACTTC. Translating gives CASSLAPGTTLSYEQYF.

The rearrangement uses TRBV11-1 and TRBJ2-3; TRBD2 matches 7 bases. V trimming: 7 bases; J trimming: 0 bases; junction bases outside the gene matches: 7. Germline CDR1 is SGHAT and CDR2 is FQDESV (reference sequence). The CDR3 is 15 amino acids. CDR3 loop: CASTHPSGSTDTQYF. The CDR3 coding sequence is TGTGCCAGCACCCATCCTAGCGGAAGCACAGATACGCAGTATTTT.

This chain uses TRBV28 with TRBJ2-7; a weak D match, TRBD2 (5 bases). The germline V gene has CDR1 MDHEN and CDR2 SYDVKM. The CDR3 runs 13 residues. Deletions cut 7 bases from V and 4 bases from J, with 14 bases between. The CDR3, as DNA: TGTGCCAGCATTCGGAATGGGGAGTACGAGCAGTACTTC. The encoded protein is CASIRNGEYEQYF.

The chain combines TRBV2 with TRBJ1-2; 8 bases align to TRBD1. Germline V lookup: CDR1 SNHLY, CDR2 FYNNEI. The CDR3 loop spans 14 amino acids. Trimming took 6 bases from V and 1 from J; bases not matched to a gene: 4. The CDR3 DNA follows: TGTGCCAGCAGGGGACAGGCTGTTAACTATGGCTACACCTTC. Translated: CASRGQAVNYGYTF.

V and J are TRBV15 and TRBJ2-3; 8 bases agree with TRBD2. Per the germline V gene, CDR1 is LNHNV and CDR2 is YYDKDF (reference sequence). This CDR3 is 16 amino acids long. V lost 5 bases and J lost 2; bases outside the gene matches: 9. The CDR3 region has the DNA TGTGCCACCAGCGCCCTCGGGAGGGAGGCCACAGATACGCAGTATTTT. It is translated as CATSALGREATDTQYF.

V is TRBV6-2 or TRBV6-3 and J is TRBJ2-3; weak D call: TRBD2 (5 bases). Germline CDR1 reads MNHEY; CDR2 reads SVGEGT. V was cut by 6 bases and J by 0 bases, with 22 bases left in between. The CDR3 has 18 amino acids. DNA for the CDR3: TGTGCCAGCAGACCTAAAGGACTGTTCAGACTTAGCACAGATACGCAGTATTTT. It translates to CASRPKGLFRLSTDTQYF.

The chain carries TRBV5-6 and TRBJ2-6; a weak D match, TRBD2 (6 bases). Trimming stripped 3 bases from V and 2 bases from J, with 12 bases between. The CDR3 has 16 residues. Per the germline V gene, CDR1 is SGHDT and CDR2 is YYEEEE. For the CDR3, the DNA is TGTGCCAGCAGCTCATCATGGGGGGCTGGGGCCAACGTCCTGACTTTC. Its translation: CASSSSWGAGANVLTF.

The gene calls are TRBV2 and TRBJ2-7; TRBD2 matches 10 bases. In germline, CDR1 is SNHLY, CDR2 FYNNEI. Losses at the gene ends were 3 bases for V and 3 bases for J; bases not matched to a gene: 8. CDR3 length: 16 amino acids. As DNA, the CDR3 is TGTGCCAGCAGTGAGCTAGCGGGAGCGGATTTCTACGAGCAGTACTTC. Translating gives CASSELAGADFYEQYF.

This chain links TRBV6-5 with TRBJ1-5; D unresolved. CDR1 is MNHEY, CDR2 SVGAGI, per germline. The CDR3 is 13 residues long. The V end lost 11 bases, the J end lost 0 bases, and 11 bases lay between the germline ends. The DNA for the CDR3 is TGTGCCTGCACCGGGTATAGCAATCAGCCCCAGCATTTT. Protein sequence: CACTGYSNQPQHF.

The CDR3 spells CASSLAPGQPNTEAFF. CDR3 bases: TGTGCCAGCAGCTTAGCGCCGGGACAACCGAACACTGAAGCTTTCTTT. The rearrangement uses TRBV7-2 and TRBJ1-1; TRBD1 might be the D (6 bases). V shed 0 bases and J shed 1 base, with 12 bases lying between them. The CDR3 covers 16 residues. The germline V gene encodes CDR1 SGHTA and CDR2 FQGNSA.

The chain employs TRBV6-6 and TRBJ2-3; D possibly corresponds to TRBD2 (7 bases). The CDR3 sequence is 16 residues long. Trimming left V 5 bases short and J 6 bases short, with 21 bases between. Germline V gene sequence: CDR1 MNHNY, CDR2 SVGAGI (reference sequence). This chain's CDR3 is CASSLEGGASMDTQYF. The CDR3 DNA follows: TGTGCCAGCAGTCTCGAAGGGGGGGCCTCCATGGATACGCAGTATTTT.

V and J are TRBV7-2 and TRBJ2-1; D ambiguous. Germline CDR1 and CDR2: SGHTA and FQGNSA. The CDR3 is 10 residues long. Trimming removed 5 bases at V and 12 bases at J, with 8 bases between. This CDR3 reads CASSGTRQFF. CDR3 DNA sequence: TGTGCCAGCAGCGGCACACGGCAGTTCTTC.

This rearrangement joins TRBV6-6 to TRBJ1-2; TRBD1 might be the D (5 bases). Germline-derived CDR1 and CDR2 are MNHNY and SVGAGI (reference sequence). Trimming shortened V by 7 bases and J by 0 bases, and 15 bases separated the two germline ends. This CDR3 is built from 15 residues. CDR3 region: CASTPSDNSNYGYTF. CDR3 in DNA: TGTGCCAGCACCCCCTCGGACAACTCTAACTATGGCTACACCTTC.

The V gene is TRBV29-1, the J gene TRBJ2-7; 9 bases are a match to TRBD2. The CDR3 spans 13 residues. Per germline, CDR1 SQVTM and CDR2 ANQGSEA. Unmatched junction bases numbered 3, after V lost 3 bases and J lost 3 bases. CDR3 nucleotides: TGCAGCGTTGAGCTAGCGGGATACTACGAGCAGTACTTC. It translates to CSVELAGYYEQYF.